A single sample is the source of the 8 T cell receptor beta chains below, sequenced in a study of Graves' ophthalmopathy and Graves' hyperthyroidism (dated by TCRdb to 2016 to 2018). Sequencing used an Illumina HiSeq 2000. For repertoire sequencing, TCR beta CDR3 regions were amplified from RNA transcripts. A first-round RT-PCR used HTBI primers with the Qiagen OneStep RT-PCR kit, followed by a second-round multiplex PCR, size selection and purification. The public reads were reprocessed in TCRdb via fastp at Q25 and MiXCR, keeping in-frame beta chains. Rows merge per CDR3 protein into single entries with the most common DNA and genes. Counted in this sample were about 210,000 distinct CDR3 sequences; roughly 29% of them appeared once. Approximately 9.6% of the sample is in the top ten clones. Sequencing input: peripheral blood. Source of these receptors: a man in his fifties with Graves' ophthalmopathy. Donor details come from another sample of the same person, matched by shared clones.

The table lists this clonotype with many counts. This rearrangement joins TRBV28 to TRBJ2-2, with a possible D match to TRBD1 (5 bases). The CDR3 has 15 residues. With 8 bases removed from V and 2 bases from J, the gap between germline ends came to 15 bases. CDR1 and CDR2 (germline): MDHEN, SYDVKM. The CDR3 DNA is TGTGCCAGCCGGCGGTGGCAGGGAAACACCGGGGAGCTGTTTTTT. Translated, it gives CASRRWQGNTGELFF.

This clonotype was seen repeatedly, ten times or more. This sequence joins TRBV11-1 and TRBJ2-2; D gene unclear. V lost 2 bases and J 0 bases, leaving 10 bases between the germline ends. This CDR3 spans 16 amino acids. Germline values: CDR1 SGHAT, CDR2 FQDESV (reference sequence). In DNA, the CDR3 is TGTGCCAGCAGCTTAAATGCCCCTACGAACACCGGGGAGCTGTTTTTT. The encoded protein is CASSLNAPTNTGELFF.

In this sample, this clonotype turned up many times. The chain couples TRBV12-3 or TRBV12-4 to TRBJ1-2; D gene unclear. The length of the CDR3 is 12 residues. The germline V and J ends were trimmed by 8 bases and 5 bases, with 12 bases remaining between them. CDR3 region: CASFIGHYGYTF. In DNA, the CDR3 is TGTGCCAGCTTCATAGGGCATTATGGCTACACCTTC.

The chain has TRBV7-8 and TRBJ1-5; unclear D gene. This CDR3 spans 15 amino acids. Germline CDR1 reads SGHVS; CDR2 reads FQNEAQ. Deletions cut 4 bases from V and 0 bases from J, with 10 bases between. CDR3 in amino acids: CASSSGPHSNQPQHF. Written as DNA, the CDR3 is TGTGCCAGCAGCTCTGGGCCCCATAGCAATCAGCCCCAGCATTTT.

This chain links TRBV25-1 with TRBJ1-3; D call uncertain. Germline CDR1 and CDR2: MGHDK and SYGVNS. The CDR3 length is 15 residues. Trimming took 4 bases from V and 3 from J, leaving 13 bases between them. The chain's CDR3 is CASSADFVGGNTIYF. CDR3 sequence (DNA): TGTGCCAGCAGTGCGGACTTTGTGGGTGGAAACACCATATATTTT.

This clonotype came up many times. This chain joins TRBV12-3 or TRBV12-4 and TRBJ2-7; D is unclear. CDR3 size: 12 residues. Trimming cost V 3 bases and J 3 bases, with 6 bases left between them. The CDR3: CASSFSGYEQYF. As DNA, the CDR3 is TGTGCCAGCAGTTTCTCTGGCTACGAGCAGTACTTC.

The table lists this clonotype with many counts. The rearrangement uses TRBV7-9 and TRBJ2-7; 9 bases are a match to TRBD1. V was clipped by 5 bases and J by 3 bases; unmatched bases: 5. CDR1 is SEHNR and CDR2 is FQNEAQ in the germline V gene (reference sequence). The CDR3 is made up of 14 amino acids. CDR3 sequence: CASSDRDRVYEQYF. In DNA, the CDR3 is TGTGCCAGCAGCGACCGGGACAGGGTCTACGAGCAGTACTTC.

This clonotype occurred many times. This chain connects TRBV28 to TRBJ2-7; the D call may be TRBD1 or TRBD2 (5 bases each). CDR1 is MDHEN, CDR2 SYDVKM, per germline. The V end lost 6 bases, the J end lost 4 bases, and 10 bases lay between the germline ends. CDR3 length equals 12 residues. CDR3 DNA sequence: TGTGCCAGCAGAGGGACGCCGTACGAGCAGTACTTC. It codes for CASRGTPYEQYF.